This passage covers 15 T cell receptor beta chains from one sample sequenced in a study of T-cell reconstitution after alpha-beta-depleted transplantation in children. Library preparation (for TCRbeta) was performed with unique molecular identifiers. TCRdb itself ran the PCR reads through MiXCR, one entry per CDR3 protein. In the table there are about 610,000 distinct CDR3 sequences, about 10% of which are singletons. Sequenced material: PBMCs from the stem cell graft donor, taken from the stem cell graft. These receptors originate from a human donor who donated a stem cell graft to a child with acute myeloid leukemia.

The chain couples TRBV5-1 to TRBJ1-6; perhaps TRBD1 as D (6 bases). The V gene's germline CDR1 is SGHRS and CDR2 YFSETQ. The V end lost 0 bases, the J end lost 4 bases, and 11 bases lay between the germline ends. CDR3 size: 16 residues. CDR3 nucleotides: TGCGCCAGCAGCTTGGATACAGGGAGATATAATTCACCCCTCCACTTT. Its translation is CASSLDTGRYNSPLHF.

This clonotype has a handful of counts. J is TRBJ2-2 and V is TRBV11-2; D gene uncertain. The V gene's germline CDR1 is SGHAT and CDR2 FQNNGV. The V end lost 0 bases, the J end lost 7 bases, and 9 bases lay between the germline ends. This CDR3 spans 14 amino acids. DNA for the CDR3: TGTGCCAGCAGCTTAGATCGGCTGATCGGGGAGCTGTTTTTT. Encoded protein: CASSLDRLIGELFF.

This clonotype has a handful of counts. V is TRBV20-1 and J is TRBJ2-7; a possible D gene is TRBD2 (7 bases). In germline, CDR1 is DFQATT, CDR2 SNEGSKA (reference sequence). The germline V and J ends were trimmed by 5 bases and 9 bases, with 17 bases remaining between them. The length of the CDR3 is 12 residues. The CDR3 nucleotides are TGCAGTGCTGGACGCCCGGCGGGGGCGCAGTACTTC. This translates into CSAGRPAGAQYF.

This clonotype appeared a few times. The chain recombines TRBV20-1 with TRBJ2-7, with TRBD1 matching over 9 bases. This CDR3 spans 14 amino acids. The ends lost 6 bases at V and 2 bases at J; junction bases unmatched: 8. Germline V lookup: CDR1 DFQATT, CDR2 SNEGSKA (reference sequence). Here the CDR3 DNA reads TGCAGTGCCGATGACAGGGGGAGACCCTACGAGCAGTACTTC. This sequence encodes CSADDRGRPYEQYF.

This clonotype came up a few times. CDR3: CASSFPFGEAFF. CDR3 DNA sequence: TGTGCCAGCAGTTTCCCGTTCGGTGAAGCTTTCTTT. V is TRBV6-5 and J is TRBJ1-1; no definite D call. The CDR3 is made up of 12 amino acids. CDR1 and CDR2 from the germline V gene are MNHEY and SVGAGI. V lost 4 bases to trimming and J lost 7 bases, with 10 bases between them.

V is TRBV19 and J is TRBJ1-5, with 11 bases lining up with TRBD1. CDR3 length equals 18 residues. The V gene end was trimmed by 5 bases and the J gene end by 2 bases; junction bases not matched to a gene: 11. In germline, CDR1 is LNHDA, CDR2 SQIVND (reference sequence). This CDR3 is CASSPWTGGYSRNQPQHF. The CDR3 nucleotides are TGTGCCAGTAGTCCCTGGACAGGGGGCTATTCTCGCAATCAGCCCCAGCATTTT.

The sample holds a few counts of this clonotype. This chain joins TRBV11-2 and TRBJ2-2; D gene uncertain. From germline, CDR1 is SGHAT and CDR2 FQNNGV. Trimming cost V 2 bases and J 2 bases, with 12 bases left between them. The CDR3 extends over 16 amino acids. DNA of the CDR3: TGTGCCAGCAGCTTACAACAGCTAACTAACACCGGGGAGCTGTTTTTT. Protein sequence: CASSLQQLTNTGELFF.

At least ten counts were recorded for this clonotype. This sequence joins TRBV27 and TRBJ2-3, with 11 bases matching TRBD2. The ends lost 5 bases at V and 10 bases at J; junction bases unmatched: 14. The CDR3 has 16 residues. The germline V gene encodes CDR1 MNHEY and CDR2 SMNVEV (reference sequence). CDR3 sequence reads: CASSPTSGIPLRAQYF. The DNA of the CDR3 is TGTGCCAGCAGTCCGACTAGCGGGATACCCCTCCGGGCGCAGTATTTT.

This clonotype was observed at least ten times. The chain carries TRBV27 and TRBJ2-5; a possible D gene is TRBD2 (7 bases). The germline CDR1 and CDR2 sequences are MNHEY and SMNVEV (reference sequence). CDR3 length: 16 residues. Trimming pared 3 bases from V and 4 bases from J, leaving 18 bases between. The CDR3 is CASSFLRGGARETQYF. CDR3 nucleotides: TGTGCCAGCAGTTTCCTGAGAGGGGGGGCGCGAGAGACCCAGTACTTC.

This clonotype has a count of ten or more. This chain links TRBV29-1 with TRBJ1-1; D not resolved. This CDR3 region has 15 residues. Germline values: CDR1 SQVTM, CDR2 ANQGSEA. Between the trimmed V and J ends, which lost 5 bases and 1 base, there was a span of 17 bases. CDR3 DNA: TGCAGCGTTATACCCGCGGGCCCTAGGAACACTGAAGCTTTCTTT. Translating it yields CSVIPAGPRNTEAFF.

This clonotype was seen at least ten times. This rearrangement joins TRBV29-1 to TRBJ2-1, with D uncertain. Trimming cost V 4 bases and J 3 bases, with 7 bases left between them. The CDR3 loop spans 12 amino acids. CDR1 and CDR2 from the germline V gene are SQVTM and ANQGSEA. Written as DNA, the CDR3 is TGCAGCGTTGGGCGGAACTACAATGAGCAGTTCTTC. Its protein product is CSVGRNYNEQFF.

This clonotype came up many times. The genes are TRBV7-2 and TRBJ1-3; TRBD1 might be the D (6 bases). The length of the CDR3 is 14 residues. CDR1 and CDR2 (germline): SGHTA, FQGNSA. The ends were cut back, 3 bases at V and 3 bases at J, with 9 bases in the middle. CDR3 protein: CASSLEGVGNTIYF. The CDR3 bases are TGTGCCAGCAGCTTGGAGGGGGTTGGAAACACCATATATTTT. Supplemented by reference TRBV7-2 and TRBJ1-3, the full variable domain reads GAGVSQSPSNKVTEKGKDVELRCDPISGHTALYWYRQSLGQGLEFLIYFQGNSAPDKSGLPSDRFSAERTGGSVSTLTIQRTQQEDSAVYLCASSLEGVGNTIYFGEGSWLTVV.

This clonotype has at least ten counts. This chain connects TRBV5-1 to TRBJ1-1; D not resolved. Germline V gives CDR1 SGHRS, CDR2 YFSETQ. The CDR3 extends over 14 amino acids. V lost 2 bases, J lost 1 base, and 9 bases lay in between. The CDR3 nucleotides read TGCGCCAGCAGCTTTGTGTCAGCGAACACTGAAGCTTTCTTT. Its protein product is CASSFVSANTEAFF.

The table lists this clonotype with a few counts. The gene calls are TRBV20-1 and TRBJ2-5; TRBD1 matches 7 bases. CDR3 length: 15 residues. Germline V CDR1 and CDR2: DFQATT, SNEGSKA (reference sequence). After removal of 2 bases from V and 2 bases from J, the junction contained 8 bases not matched to a gene. CDR3 amino acids: CSARLRGQPQETQYF. DNA of the CDR3: TGCAGTGCTAGATTAAGGGGGCAACCACAAGAGACCCAGTACTTC.

This clonotype was seen repeatedly, ten times or more. This chain connects TRBV29-1 to TRBJ2-2; 10 nucleotides line up with TRBD2. CDR1 is SQVTM, CDR2 ANQGSEA, per germline. The CDR3 has 16 residues. Losses at the gene ends were 7 bases for V and 4 bases for J; bases not matched to a gene: 12. In nucleotides, the CDR3 is TGCAGCGCCGCAGGACTAGCGGTCCCGGGCACCGGGGAGCTGTTTTTT. Translated: CSAAGLAVPGTGELFF.